This T cell receptor beta chain emerged from a study of blood T cell repertoires in COVID-19. In the study's own analysis: Nucleated cell number was recorded as an estimate derived from reference gene primer amplification. Data came from immunoSEQ multiplex PCR; TCRdb stores just in-frame clones and leaves some out. V and J calls and clone size are those listed in that table; D and trimming were worked out from the DNA. Of fewer than 350,000 clones listed, 89% are singletons. All enrollees were roughly 18 to 90 years old and from roughly 22 US areas. Participants' own reports of clinical history determined their cohort assignment. Donors in Cohort 3 counted as recovered after two negative PCRs, clearance, or symptom resolution. The sequence derives from a man between 60 and 75 years old who had recovered from COVID-19. Sequencing was done on a sample of PBMCs or T cells enriched from blood (not recorded which).

The CDR3 region is CASSFEFSGNEQFF. CDR3 nucleotide sequence: TGTGCCAGCAGCTTTGAGTTTTCGGGCAATGAGCAGTTCTTC. The chain joins TRBV7-2 to TRBJ2-1, with D unclear. The V gene's germline CDR1 is SGHTA and CDR2 FQGNSA. Trimming took off 3 bases at V and 6 bases at J, with 12 bases between the two ends. CDR3 size: 14 residues.